The present TCR beta chain was sequenced within a study of Graves' ophthalmopathy and Graves' hyperthyroidism. As for the study in general: Samples of peripheral blood were obtained at initial diagnosis, prior to treatment of any kind.

Germline CDR1 and CDR2: SQVTM and ANQGSEA. Deletions cut 8 bases from V and 5 bases from J, with 15 bases between. This CDR3 comprises 12 residues. Moderate-to-severe activity, CAS ≥3, NOSPECS ≥4 and duration under 3 months were recorded for donors with ophthalmopathy. Other autoimmune diseases, uncontrolled infections, pregnancy or lactation excluded patients from enrollment. Orbital computed tomography, together with clinical symptoms, serum thyroxine, TRAb and thyroid ultrasound, was used for diagnosis. Researchers took RNA transcripts and amplified TCR beta CDR3 regions from them. HTBI primers served in a first-round RT-PCR, which a second-round multiplex PCR followed. MiXCR, applied by TCRdb to the multiplex PCR reads, yields one record per CDR3 protein. This table has 660,000 or so distinct CDR3 sequences, over 40% appearing once.

This TCR derives from an adult man with Graves' ophthalmopathy. The V call is TRBV29-1, the J call TRBJ2-5, with D perhaps TRBD1 (5 bases). What was sequenced was peripheral blood. CDR3 amino acids: CSLGWAGETQYF. The CDR3 nucleotides are TGCAGCTTGGGGTGGGCAGGGGAGACCCAGTACTTC.